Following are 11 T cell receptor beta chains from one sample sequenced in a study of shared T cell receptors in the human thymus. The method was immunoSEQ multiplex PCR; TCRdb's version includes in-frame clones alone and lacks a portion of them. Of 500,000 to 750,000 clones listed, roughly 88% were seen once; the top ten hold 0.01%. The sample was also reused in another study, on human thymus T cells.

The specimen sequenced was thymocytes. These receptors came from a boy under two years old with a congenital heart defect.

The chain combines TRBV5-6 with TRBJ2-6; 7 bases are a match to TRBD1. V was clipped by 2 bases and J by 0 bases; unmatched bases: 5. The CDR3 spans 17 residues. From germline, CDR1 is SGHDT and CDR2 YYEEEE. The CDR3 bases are TGTGCCAGCAGCTTAGGGACAGAGAGCTCTGGGGCCAACGTCCTGACTTTC. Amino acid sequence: CASSLGTESSGANVLTF.

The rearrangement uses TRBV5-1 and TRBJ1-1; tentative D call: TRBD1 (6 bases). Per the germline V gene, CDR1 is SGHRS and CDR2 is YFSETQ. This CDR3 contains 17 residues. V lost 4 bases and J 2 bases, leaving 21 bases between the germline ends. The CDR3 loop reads CASSNRARGGGNTEAFF. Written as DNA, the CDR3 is TGCGCCAGCAGCAACAGGGCCCGCGGCGGGGGAAACACTGAAGCTTTCTTT.

CDR3 sequence (DNA): TGTGCCAGCAGTGAAGCGGGCCCGACTAATCTTTATGGCTACACCTTC. This codes for CASSEAGPTNLYGYTF. This chain uses TRBV6-1 with TRBJ1-2; the D is unclear. There are 16 residues in the CDR3. Germline CDR1 is MNHNS and CDR2 is SASEGT. The ends were cut back, 0 bases at V and 5 bases at J, with 16 bases in the middle.

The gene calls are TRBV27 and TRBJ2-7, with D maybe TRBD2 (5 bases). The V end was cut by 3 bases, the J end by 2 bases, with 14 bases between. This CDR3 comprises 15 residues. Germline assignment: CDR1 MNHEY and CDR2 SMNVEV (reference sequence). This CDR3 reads CASSLGSGSTYEQYF. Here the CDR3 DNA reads TGTGCCAGCAGTTTGGGGAGCGGTTCAACCTACGAGCAGTACTTC.

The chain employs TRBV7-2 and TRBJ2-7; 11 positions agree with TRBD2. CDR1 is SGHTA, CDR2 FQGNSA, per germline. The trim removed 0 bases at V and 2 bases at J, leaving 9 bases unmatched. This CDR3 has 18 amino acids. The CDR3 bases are TGTGCCAGCAGCTTAGCCCAGCTAGCGGGAGGAGGCACCTACGAGCAGTACTTC. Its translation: CASSLAQLAGGGTYEQYF.

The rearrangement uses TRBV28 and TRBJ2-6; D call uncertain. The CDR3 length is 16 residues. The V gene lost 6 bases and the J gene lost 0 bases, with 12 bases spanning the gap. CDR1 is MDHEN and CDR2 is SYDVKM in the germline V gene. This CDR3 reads CASSPLPVSGANVLTF. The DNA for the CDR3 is TGTGCCAGCAGCCCTCTTCCAGTCTCTGGGGCCAACGTCCTGACTTTC. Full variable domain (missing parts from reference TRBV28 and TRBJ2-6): DVKVTQSSRYLVKRTGEKVFLECVQDMDHENMFWYRQDPGLGLRLIYFSYDVKMKEKGDIPEGYSVSREKKERFSLILESASTNQTSMYLCASSPLPVSGANVLTFGAGSRLTVL.

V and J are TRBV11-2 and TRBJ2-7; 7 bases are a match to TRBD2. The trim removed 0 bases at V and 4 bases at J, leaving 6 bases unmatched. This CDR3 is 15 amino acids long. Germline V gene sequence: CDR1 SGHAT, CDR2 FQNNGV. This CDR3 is CASSLDKAGFYEQYF. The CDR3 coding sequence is TGTGCCAGCAGCTTAGATAAAGCGGGATTTTACGAGCAGTACTTC. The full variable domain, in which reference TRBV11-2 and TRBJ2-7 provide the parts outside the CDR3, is EAGVAQSPRYKIIEKRQSVAFWCNPISGHATLYWYQQILGQGPKLLIQFQNNGVVDDSQLPKDRFSAERLKGVDSTLKIQPAKLEDSAVYLCASSLDKAGFYEQYFGPGTRLTVT.

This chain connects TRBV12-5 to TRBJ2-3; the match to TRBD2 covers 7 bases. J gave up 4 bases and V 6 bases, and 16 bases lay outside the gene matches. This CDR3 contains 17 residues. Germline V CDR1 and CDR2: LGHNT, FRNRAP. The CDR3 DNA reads TGTGCTAGTGGCCCCACGGGAGGCGGAGGGACCCCAGATACGCAGTATTTT. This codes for CASGPTGGGGTPDTQYF.

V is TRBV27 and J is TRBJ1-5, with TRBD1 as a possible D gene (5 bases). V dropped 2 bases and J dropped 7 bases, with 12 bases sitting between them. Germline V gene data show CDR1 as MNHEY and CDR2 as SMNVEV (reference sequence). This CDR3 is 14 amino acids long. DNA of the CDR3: TGTGCCAGCAGTTTAGGCAGGGTTGGCCAGCCCCAGCATTTT. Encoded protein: CASSLGRVGQPQHF.

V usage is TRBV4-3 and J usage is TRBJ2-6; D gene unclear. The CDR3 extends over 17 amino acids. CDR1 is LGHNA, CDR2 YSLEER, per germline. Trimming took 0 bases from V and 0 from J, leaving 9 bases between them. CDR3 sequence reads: CASSQELRSSGANVLTF. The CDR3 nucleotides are TGCGCCAGCAGCCAAGAATTACGGAGCTCTGGGGCCAACGTCCTGACTTTC.

The CDR3 spells CAISDGHRGEEPQHF. DNA for the CDR3: TGTGCCATCAGTGACGGCCACAGGGGGGAGGAGCCCCAGCATTTT. The V and J genes are TRBV10-3 and TRBJ1-5, with 8 bases fitting TRBD1. In germline, CDR1 is ENHRY, CDR2 SYGVKD. Losses at the gene ends were 3 bases for V and 8 bases for J; bases not matched to a gene: 9. The CDR3 loop spans 15 amino acids.